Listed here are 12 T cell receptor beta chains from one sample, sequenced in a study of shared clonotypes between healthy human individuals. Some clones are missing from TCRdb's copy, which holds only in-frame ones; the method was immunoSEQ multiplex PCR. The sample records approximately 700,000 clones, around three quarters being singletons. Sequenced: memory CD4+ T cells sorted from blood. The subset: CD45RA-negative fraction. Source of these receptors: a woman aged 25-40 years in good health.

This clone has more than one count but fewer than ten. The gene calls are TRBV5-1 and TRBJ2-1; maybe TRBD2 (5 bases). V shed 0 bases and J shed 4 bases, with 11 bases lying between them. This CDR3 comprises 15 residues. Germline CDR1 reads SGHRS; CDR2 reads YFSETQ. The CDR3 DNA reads TGCGCCAGCAGCTTGGCCGGGGAAGTGTACAATGAGCAGTTCTTC. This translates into CASSLAGEVYNEQFF.

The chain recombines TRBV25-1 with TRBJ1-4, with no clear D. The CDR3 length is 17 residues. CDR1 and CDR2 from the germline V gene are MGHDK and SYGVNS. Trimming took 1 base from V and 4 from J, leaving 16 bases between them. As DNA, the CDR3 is TGTGCCAGCAGTGAATTGGGCACACCCGCGGATAATGAAAAACTGTTTTTT. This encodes CASSELGTPADNEKLFF.

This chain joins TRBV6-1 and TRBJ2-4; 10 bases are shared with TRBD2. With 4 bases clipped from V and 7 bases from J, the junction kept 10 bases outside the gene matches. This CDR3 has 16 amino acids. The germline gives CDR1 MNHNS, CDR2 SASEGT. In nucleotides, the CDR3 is TGTGCCAGCAGTGGGAGCGGGAGGGGTTTCGGGAACATTCAGTACTTC. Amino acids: CASSGSGRGFGNIQYF.

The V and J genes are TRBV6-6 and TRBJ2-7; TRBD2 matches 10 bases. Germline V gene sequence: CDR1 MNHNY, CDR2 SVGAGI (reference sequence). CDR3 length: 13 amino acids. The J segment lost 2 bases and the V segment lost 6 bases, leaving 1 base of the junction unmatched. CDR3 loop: CASSGTSAYEQYF. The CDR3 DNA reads TGTGCCAGCAGCGGGACTAGCGCCTACGAGCAGTACTTC.

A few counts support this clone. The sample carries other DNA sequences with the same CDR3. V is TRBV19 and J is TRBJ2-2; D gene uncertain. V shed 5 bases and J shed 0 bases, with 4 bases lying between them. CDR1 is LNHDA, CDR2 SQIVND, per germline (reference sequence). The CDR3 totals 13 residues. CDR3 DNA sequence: TGTGCCAGTAGTGGCGCGAACACCGGGGAGCTGTTTTTT. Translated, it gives CASSGANTGELFF.

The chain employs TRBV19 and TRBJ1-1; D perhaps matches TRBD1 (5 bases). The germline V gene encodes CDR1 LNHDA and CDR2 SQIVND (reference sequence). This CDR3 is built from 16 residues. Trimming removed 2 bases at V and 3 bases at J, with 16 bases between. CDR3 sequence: CASSIFFGAPDTEAFF. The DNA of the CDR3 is TGTGCCAGTAGTATATTTTTTGGGGCTCCCGACACTGAAGCTTTCTTT.

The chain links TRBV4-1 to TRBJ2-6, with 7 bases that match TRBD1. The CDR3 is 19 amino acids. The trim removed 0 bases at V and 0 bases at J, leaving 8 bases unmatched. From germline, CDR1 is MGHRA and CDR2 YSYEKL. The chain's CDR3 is CASSQDHARGISGANVLTF. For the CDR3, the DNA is TGCGCCAGCAGCCAAGATCACGCCAGGGGGATCTCTGGGGCCAACGTCCTGACTTTC.

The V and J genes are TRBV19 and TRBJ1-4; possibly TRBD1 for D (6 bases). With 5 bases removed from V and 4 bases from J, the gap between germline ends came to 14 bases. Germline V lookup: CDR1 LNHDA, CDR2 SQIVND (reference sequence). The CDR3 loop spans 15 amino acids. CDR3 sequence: CASSSQQGLNEKLFF. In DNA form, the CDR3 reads TGTGCCAGTAGTTCCCAACAGGGACTTAATGAAAAACTGTTTTTT.

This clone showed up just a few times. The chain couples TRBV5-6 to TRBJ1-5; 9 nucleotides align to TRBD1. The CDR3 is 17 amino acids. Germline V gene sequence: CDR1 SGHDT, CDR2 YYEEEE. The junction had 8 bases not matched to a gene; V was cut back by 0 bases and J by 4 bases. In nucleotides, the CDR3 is TGTGCCAGCAGCTTGGACGGGACAGGGCCTGGGAATCAGCCCCAGCATTTT. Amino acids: CASSLDGTGPGNQPQHF.

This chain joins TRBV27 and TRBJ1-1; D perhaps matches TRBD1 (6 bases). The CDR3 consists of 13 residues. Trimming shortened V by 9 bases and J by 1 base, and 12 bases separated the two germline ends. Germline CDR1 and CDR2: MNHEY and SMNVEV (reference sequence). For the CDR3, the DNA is TGTGCCAGTCATTGGACAGCGAACACTGAAGCTTTCTTT. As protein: CASHWTANTEAFF.

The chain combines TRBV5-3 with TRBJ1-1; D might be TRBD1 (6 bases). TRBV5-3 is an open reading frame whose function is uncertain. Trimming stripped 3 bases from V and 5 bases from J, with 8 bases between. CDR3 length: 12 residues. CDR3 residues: CARSSGETEAFF. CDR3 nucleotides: TGTGCCAGAAGCTCAGGGGAAACTGAAGCTTTCTTT.

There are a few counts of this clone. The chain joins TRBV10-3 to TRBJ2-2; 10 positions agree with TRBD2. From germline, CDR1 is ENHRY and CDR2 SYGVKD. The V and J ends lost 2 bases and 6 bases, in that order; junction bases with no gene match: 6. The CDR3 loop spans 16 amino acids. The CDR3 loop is CAISEVGAGGPGELFF. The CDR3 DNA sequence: TGTGCCATCAGTGAGGTCGGAGCGGGAGGGCCCGGGGAGCTGTTTTTT.